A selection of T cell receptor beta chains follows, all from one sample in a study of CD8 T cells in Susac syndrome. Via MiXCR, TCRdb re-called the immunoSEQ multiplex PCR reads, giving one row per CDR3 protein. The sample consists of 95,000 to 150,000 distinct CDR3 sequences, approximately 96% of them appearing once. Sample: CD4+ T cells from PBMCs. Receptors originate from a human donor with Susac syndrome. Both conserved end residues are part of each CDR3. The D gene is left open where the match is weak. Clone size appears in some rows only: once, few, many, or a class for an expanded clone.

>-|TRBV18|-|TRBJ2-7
CASSPTFPANYEQYF
TGTGCCAGCTCACCAACCTTTCCAGCGAACTACGAGCAGTACTTC
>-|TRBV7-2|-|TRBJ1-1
CASSLFSEREAFF
TGTGCCAGCAGCTTATTTTCCGAAAGAGAAGCTTTCTTT
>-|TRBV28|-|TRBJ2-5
CASSFYSGVETQYF
TGTGCCAGCAGTTTTTATTCGGGAGTAGAGACCCAGTACTTC
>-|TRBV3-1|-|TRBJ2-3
CASSPTWGSTDTQYF
TGTGCCAGCAGCCCTACCTGGGGTAGCACAGATACGCAGTATTTT
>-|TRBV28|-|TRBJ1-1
CASRDTEAFF
TGTGCCAGCAGAGACACTGAAGCTTTCTTT
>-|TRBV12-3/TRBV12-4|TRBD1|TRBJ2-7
CASSWTGGSYEQYF
TGTGCCAGCAGCTGGACAGGGGGCTCCTACGAGCAGTACTTC
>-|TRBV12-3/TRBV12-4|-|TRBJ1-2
CASSGRYREGYTF
TGTGCCAGCAGTGGCCGATACAGGGAGGGCTACACCTTC
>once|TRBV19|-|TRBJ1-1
CASSIGDAAFF
TGTGCCAGTAGTATCGGGGACGCAGCTTTCTTT
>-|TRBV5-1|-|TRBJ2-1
CASSLGAGYNEQFF
TGCGCCAGCAGCTTGGGCGCAGGCTACAATGAGCAGTTCTTC
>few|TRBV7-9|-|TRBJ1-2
CASSLGGNYGYTF
TGTGCCAGCTCACTGGGGGGGAACTATGGCTACACCTTC
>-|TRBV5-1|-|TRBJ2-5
CASSGGEAGETQYF
TGCGCCAGCAGCGGCGGGGAGGCTGGCGAGACCCAGTACTTC
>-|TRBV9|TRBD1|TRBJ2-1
CASSVAGTGLANEQFF
TGTGCCAGCAGCGTAGCCGGGACAGGGTTGGCAAATGAGCAGTTCTTC
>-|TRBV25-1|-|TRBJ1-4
CASSDPVANEKLFF
TGTGCCAGCAGTGACCCCGTGGCTAATGAAAAACTGTTTTTT
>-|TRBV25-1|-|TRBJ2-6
CASSASGTKSSGANVLTF
TGTGCCAGCAGTGCTTCCGGGACCAAGAGCTCTGGGGCCAACGTCCTGACTTTC
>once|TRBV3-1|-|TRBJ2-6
CASSPRAAGANVLTF
TGTGCCAGCAGCCCCCGCGCGGCTGGGGCCAACGTCCTGACTTTC